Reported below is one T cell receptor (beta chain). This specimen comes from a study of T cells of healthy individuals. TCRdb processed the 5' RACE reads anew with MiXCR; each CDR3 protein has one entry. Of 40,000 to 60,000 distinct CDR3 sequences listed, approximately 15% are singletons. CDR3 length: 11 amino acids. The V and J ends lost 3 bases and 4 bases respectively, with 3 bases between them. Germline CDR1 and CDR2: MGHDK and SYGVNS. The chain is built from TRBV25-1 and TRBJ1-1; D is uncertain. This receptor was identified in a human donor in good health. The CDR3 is CASSDSTEAFF. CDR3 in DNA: TGTGCCAGCAGTGATAGCACTGAAGCTTTCTTT. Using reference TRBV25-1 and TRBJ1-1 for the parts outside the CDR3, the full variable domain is EADIYQTPRYLVIGTGKKITLECSQTMGHDKMYWYQQDPGMELHLIHYSYGVNSTEKGDLSSESTVSRIRTEHFPLTLESARPSHTSQYLCASSDSTEAFFGQGTRLTVV.